One TCR beta chain is described in this entry. Its specificity is not known. The method was immunoSEQ multiplex PCR; TCRdb's version includes in-frame clones alone and lacks a portion of them. The sample includes about 59,000 clones, approximately 90% of them seen just once. This specimen belongs to a study of CD4 T cells in relation to SARS-CoV-2 and coronaviruses. This CDR3 contains 12 residues. Germline V gene lookup returns CDR1 LNHDA and CDR2 SQIVND (reference sequence). V gave up 3 bases and J gave up 11 bases, with 13 bases separating them. Study-wide results and caveats: SARS-CoV-2-driven expansion was significantly weaker in crossreactive than monoreactive clones. No crossreactivity against non-spike viral proteins was tested here. In roughly 65% of donors, memory CD4+ clonotypes crossrecognized SARS-CoV-2 and at least one common cold coronavirus spike.

CD4+ T cells from unexposed donors were obtained before the COVID-19 pandemic (2011-2018). Naive and memory CD4+ T cells came from enriched cryopreserved PBMCs. The sample was memory CD4+ T cells from PBMCs. The clonotype originates from a human donor in good health. The V gene is TRBV19, the J gene TRBJ1-2; D may be TRBD1 (5 bases). The CDR3 is CASSIRGDGYTF. In DNA, the CDR3 is TGTGCCAGTAGTATCAGAGGGGACGGATACACCTTC.